The 2 T cell receptor beta chains below all came from one sample that was sequenced in a study of vaccination effects on CD4 cells after COVID-19 (dated by TCRdb to between 2021 and 2024). In the ViraFEST assay, PBMC were stimulated with viral peptide pools, and TCR sequencing was then used to find antigen-specific CD4+ T cell clonotypes based on their expansion. After more than 9 days of culture, CD4+ T cells were isolated with the EasySep CD4+ T cell isolation kit. Each participant received two doses of an mRNA SARS-CoV-2 vaccine, either BNT162b2 or mRNA-1273. No antigen has been identified for these receptors. Library preparation used the immunoSEQ multiplex PCR assay. TCRdb stores this immuneACCESS table with in-frame sequences only. Part of the clones is absent; in the studies checked, under half of the shortfall reflects unresolved V genes, and no reason is known for the rest. The sample includes nearly 25,000 clones, with 69% observed a single time. The leading ten clones occupy 8.2% of the sample.

Here the sequenced sample was CD4+ T cells from PBMCs cultured with SARS-CoV-2 spike peptides, taken after COVID-19 vaccination. Taken with the paper, the label for cell subset or site translates to: SARS-CoV-2 spike overlapping peptide pool stimulation. The receptors here all came from a human donor who received a COVID-19 vaccine.

The chain has TRBV3-1 (or the pseudogene TRBV3-2) and TRBJ2-7, with TRBD2 as a possible D gene (5 bases). CDR3 length: 14 residues. V gave up 0 bases and J gave up 6 bases, with 12 bases separating them. Germline V gives CDR1 LGHDT, CDR2 YNNKEL (reference sequence). The CDR3 loop is CASSQDRGGGEQYF. In nucleotides, the CDR3 is TGTGCCAGCAGCCAAGATCGTGGAGGAGGCGAGCAGTACTTC.

The chain carries TRBV4-2 and TRBJ2-3; D uncertain. Germline V gene lookup returns CDR1 LGHNA and CDR2 YNFKEQ. Trimming removed 0 bases at V and 6 bases at J, with 10 bases between. CDR3 length: 14 amino acids. The CDR3 DNA reads as TGTGCCAGCAGCCAAGATACTCGGCGGGATACGCAGTATTTT. As protein: CASSQDTRRDTQYF.